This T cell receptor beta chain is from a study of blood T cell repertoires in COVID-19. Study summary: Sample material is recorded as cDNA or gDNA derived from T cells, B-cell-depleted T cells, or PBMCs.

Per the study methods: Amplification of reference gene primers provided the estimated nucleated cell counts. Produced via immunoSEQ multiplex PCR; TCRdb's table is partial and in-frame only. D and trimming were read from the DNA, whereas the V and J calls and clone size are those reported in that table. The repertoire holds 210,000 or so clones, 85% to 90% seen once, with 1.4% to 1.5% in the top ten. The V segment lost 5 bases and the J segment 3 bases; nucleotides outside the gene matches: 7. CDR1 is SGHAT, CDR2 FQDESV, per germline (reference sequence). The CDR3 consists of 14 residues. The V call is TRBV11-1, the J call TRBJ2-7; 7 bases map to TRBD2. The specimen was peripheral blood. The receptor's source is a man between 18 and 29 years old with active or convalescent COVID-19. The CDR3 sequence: CASSAAGTNYEQYF. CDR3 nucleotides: TGTGCCAGCAGCGCCGCCGGGACTAACTACGAGCAGTACTTC.